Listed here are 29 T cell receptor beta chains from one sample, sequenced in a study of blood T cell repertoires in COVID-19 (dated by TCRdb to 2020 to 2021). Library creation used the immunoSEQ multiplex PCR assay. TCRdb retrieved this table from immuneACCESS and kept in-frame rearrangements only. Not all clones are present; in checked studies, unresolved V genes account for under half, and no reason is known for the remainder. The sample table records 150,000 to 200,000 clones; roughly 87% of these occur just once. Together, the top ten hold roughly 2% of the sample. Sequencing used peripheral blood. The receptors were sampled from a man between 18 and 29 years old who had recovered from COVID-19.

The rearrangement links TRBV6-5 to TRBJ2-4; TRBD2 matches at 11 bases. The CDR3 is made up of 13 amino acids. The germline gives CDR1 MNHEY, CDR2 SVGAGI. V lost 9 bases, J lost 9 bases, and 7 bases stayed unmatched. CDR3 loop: CASLSGRAGIQYF. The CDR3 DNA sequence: TGTGCCAGTCTTAGCGGGAGGGCCGGCATTCAGTACTTC.

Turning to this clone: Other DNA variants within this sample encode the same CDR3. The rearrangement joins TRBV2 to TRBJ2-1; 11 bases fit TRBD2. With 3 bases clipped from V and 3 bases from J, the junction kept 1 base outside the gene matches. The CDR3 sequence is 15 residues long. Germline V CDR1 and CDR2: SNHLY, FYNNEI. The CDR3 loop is CASSEGLADYNEQFF. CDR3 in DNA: TGTGCCAGCAGTGAGGGACTAGCGGACTACAATGAGCAGTTCTTC.

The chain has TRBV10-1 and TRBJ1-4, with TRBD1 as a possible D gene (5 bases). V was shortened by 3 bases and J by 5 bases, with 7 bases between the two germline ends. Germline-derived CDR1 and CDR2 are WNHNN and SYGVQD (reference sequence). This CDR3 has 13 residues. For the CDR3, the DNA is TGCGCCAGCAGTGACCGGGGGAATGAAAAACTGTTTTTT. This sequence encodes CASSDRGNEKLFF.

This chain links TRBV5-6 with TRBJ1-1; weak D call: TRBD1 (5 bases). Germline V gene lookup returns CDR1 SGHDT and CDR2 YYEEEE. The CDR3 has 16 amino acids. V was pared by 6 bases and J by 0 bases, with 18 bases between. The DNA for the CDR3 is TGTGCCAGCACCAATGGCCTTCGGGGGGTGAACACTGAAGCTTTCTTT. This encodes CASTNGLRGVNTEAFF.

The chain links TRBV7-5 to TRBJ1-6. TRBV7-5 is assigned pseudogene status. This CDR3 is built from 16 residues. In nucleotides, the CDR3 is TGTGCCAGAAGCTTACGGGGAGAGGGCCAAAATTCACCCCTCCACTTT. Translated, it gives CARSLRGEGQNSPLHF.

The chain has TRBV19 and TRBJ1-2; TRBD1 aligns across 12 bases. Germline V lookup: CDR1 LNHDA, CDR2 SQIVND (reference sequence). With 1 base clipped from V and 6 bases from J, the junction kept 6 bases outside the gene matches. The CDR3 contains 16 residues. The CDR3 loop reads CASSIARDRGRHGYTF. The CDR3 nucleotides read TGTGCCAGTAGTATAGCCCGGGACAGGGGGCGGCATGGCTACACCTTC.

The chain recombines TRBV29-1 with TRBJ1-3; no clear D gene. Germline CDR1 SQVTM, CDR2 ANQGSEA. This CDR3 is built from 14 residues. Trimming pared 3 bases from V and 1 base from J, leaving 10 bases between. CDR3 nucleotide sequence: TGCAGCGTTGACCCGTCAGGTTCTGGAAACACCATATATTTT. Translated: CSVDPSGSGNTIYF.

The chain's CDR3 is CASSVGVSGAQETQYF. Written as DNA, the CDR3 is TGTGCCAGCAGCGTAGGCGTTAGCGGAGCGCAAGAGACCCAGTACTTC. The chain employs TRBV9 and TRBJ2-5; D is perhaps TRBD2 (6 bases). The CDR3 loop spans 16 amino acids. V lost 0 bases and J 2 bases, leaving 14 bases between the germline ends. CDR1 SGDLS and CDR2 YYNGEE come from the germline V gene.

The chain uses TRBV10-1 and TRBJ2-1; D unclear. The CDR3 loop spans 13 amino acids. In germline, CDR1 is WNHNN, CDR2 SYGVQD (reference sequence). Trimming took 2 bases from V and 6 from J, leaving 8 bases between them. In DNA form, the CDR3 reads TGCGCCAGCAGTGAGCGGCGGTTCAATGAGCAGTTCTTC. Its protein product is CASSERRFNEQFF.

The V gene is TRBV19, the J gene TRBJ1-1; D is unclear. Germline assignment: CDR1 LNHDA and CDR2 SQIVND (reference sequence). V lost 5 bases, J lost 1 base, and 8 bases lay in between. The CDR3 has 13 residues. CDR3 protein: CASSFTENTEAFF. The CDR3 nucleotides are TGTGCCAGTAGTTTTACTGAGAACACTGAAGCTTTCTTT.

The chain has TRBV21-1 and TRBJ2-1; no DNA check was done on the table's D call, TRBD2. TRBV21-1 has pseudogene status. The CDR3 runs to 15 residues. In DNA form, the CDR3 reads TGTGCCATTCAGCACCGGCGGGAGCCCTACAATGAGCAGTTCTTC. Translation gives CAIQHRREPYNEQFF.

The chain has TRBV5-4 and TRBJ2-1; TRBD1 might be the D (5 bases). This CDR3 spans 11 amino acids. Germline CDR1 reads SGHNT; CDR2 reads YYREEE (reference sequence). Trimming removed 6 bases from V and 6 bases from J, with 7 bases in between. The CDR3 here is CASKRGNEQFF. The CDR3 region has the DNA TGTGCCAGCAAAAGGGGCAATGAGCAGTTCTTC.

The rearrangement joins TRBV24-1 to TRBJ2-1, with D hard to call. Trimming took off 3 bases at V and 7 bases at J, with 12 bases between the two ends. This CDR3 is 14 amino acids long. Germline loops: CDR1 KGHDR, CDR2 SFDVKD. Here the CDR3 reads CATSDPPVENEQFF. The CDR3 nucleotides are TGTGCCACCAGTGATCCCCCCGTAGAGAATGAGCAGTTCTTC.

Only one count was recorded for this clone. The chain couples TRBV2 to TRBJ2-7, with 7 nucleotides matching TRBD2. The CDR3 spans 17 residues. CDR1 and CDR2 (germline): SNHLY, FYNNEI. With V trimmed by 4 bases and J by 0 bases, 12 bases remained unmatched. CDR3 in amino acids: CASSGGTNGISSYEQYF. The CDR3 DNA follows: TGTGCCAGCAGTGGGGGGACTAACGGAATTAGCTCCTACGAGCAGTACTTC.

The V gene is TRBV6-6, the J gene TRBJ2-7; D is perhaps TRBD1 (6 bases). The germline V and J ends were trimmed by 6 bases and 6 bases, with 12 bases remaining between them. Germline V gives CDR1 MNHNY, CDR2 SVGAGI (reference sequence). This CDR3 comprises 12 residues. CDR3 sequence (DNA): TGTGCCAGCAGACAGGGTTGGCTCGAGCAGTACTTC. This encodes CASRQGWLEQYF.

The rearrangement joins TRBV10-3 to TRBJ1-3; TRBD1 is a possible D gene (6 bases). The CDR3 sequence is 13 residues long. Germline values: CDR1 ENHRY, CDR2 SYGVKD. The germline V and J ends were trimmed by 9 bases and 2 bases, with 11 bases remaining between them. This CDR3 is CAIIRDTGNTIYF. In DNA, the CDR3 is TGTGCCATAATAAGGGACACTGGAAACACCATATATTTT.

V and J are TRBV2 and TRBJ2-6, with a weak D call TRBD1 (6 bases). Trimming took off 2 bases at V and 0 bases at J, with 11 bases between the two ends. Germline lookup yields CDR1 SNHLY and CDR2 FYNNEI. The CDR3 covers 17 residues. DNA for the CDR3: TGTGCCAGCAGTGAACAGGGGACGGTCTCTGGGGCCAACGTCCTGACTTTC. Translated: CASSEQGTVSGANVLTF.

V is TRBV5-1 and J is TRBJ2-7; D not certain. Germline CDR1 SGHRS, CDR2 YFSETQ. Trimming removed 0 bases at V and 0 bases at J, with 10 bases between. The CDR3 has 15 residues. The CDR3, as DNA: TGCGCCAGCAGCTTGGGTGCGTTTAGCTCCTACGAGCAGTACTTC. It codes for CASSLGAFSSYEQYF. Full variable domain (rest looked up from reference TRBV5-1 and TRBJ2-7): KAGVTQTPRYLIKTRGQQVTLSCSPISGHRSVSWYQQTPGQGLQFLFEYFSETQRNKGNFPGRFSGRQFSNSRSEMNVSTLELGDSALYLCASSLGAFSSYEQYFGPGTRLTVT.

CDR3 nucleotides: TGTGCCAGCAGCTTGGGAGCGGGAGGCCGAGGAAACCTGAATGAGCAGTTCTTC. It is translated as CASSLGAGGRGNLNEQFF. V is TRBV13 and J is TRBJ2-1, with TRBD2 identical over 9 bases. With V trimmed by 3 bases and J by 7 bases, 16 bases remained unmatched. Germline assignment: CDR1 PRHDT and CDR2 FYEKMQ (reference sequence). CDR3 size: 18 residues.

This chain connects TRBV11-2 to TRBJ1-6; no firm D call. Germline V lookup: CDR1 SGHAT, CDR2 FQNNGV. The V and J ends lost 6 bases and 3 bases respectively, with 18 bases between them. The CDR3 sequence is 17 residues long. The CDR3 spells CASRSKNRGDYNSPLHF. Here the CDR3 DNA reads TGTGCCAGCAGAAGTAAAAACCGGGGTGACTATAATTCACCCCTCCACTTT.

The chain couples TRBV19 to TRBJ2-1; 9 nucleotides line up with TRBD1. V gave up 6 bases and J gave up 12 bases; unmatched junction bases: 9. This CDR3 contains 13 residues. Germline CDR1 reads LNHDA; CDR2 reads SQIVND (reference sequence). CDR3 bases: TGTGCCAGTAGGACAGGGGGGATGTTACCGCAGTTCTTC. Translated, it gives CASRTGGMLPQFF.

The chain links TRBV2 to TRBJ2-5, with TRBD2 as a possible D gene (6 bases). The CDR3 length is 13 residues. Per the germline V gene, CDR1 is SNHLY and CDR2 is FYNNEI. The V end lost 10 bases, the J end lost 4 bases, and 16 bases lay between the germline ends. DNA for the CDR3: TGTGCCACCTCTAGCGACCCCCGAGAGACCCAGTACTTC. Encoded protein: CATSSDPRETQYF.

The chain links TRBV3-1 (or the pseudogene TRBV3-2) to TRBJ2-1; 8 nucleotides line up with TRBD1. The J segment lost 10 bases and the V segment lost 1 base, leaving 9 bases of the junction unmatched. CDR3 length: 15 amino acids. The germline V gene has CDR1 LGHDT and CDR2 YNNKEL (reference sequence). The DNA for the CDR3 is TGTGCCAGCAGCCAAGGCCGCAGGGGGCCATGGGAGCAGTTCTTC. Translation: CASSQGRRGPWEQFF.

CDR3 protein: CASSYLVGRRETQYF. In DNA, the CDR3 is TGTGCCAGCAGTTACCTGGTTGGCCGTCGAGAGACCCAGTACTTC. The J gene is TRBJ2-5, the V gene TRBV6-5, with unresolved D. V was shortened by 2 bases and J by 4 bases, with 14 bases between the two germline ends. CDR1 MNHEY and CDR2 SVGAGI come from the germline V gene. The CDR3 loop spans 15 amino acids.

Here the CDR3 DNA reads TGTGCCACCAGTGATTCAGGGCGTGATGGCTACACCTTC. Its translation: CATSDSGRDGYTF. This chain links TRBV24-1 with TRBJ1-2, with TRBD1 as a possible D gene (5 bases). There are 13 residues in the CDR3. V was clipped by 2 bases and J by 6 bases, with 9 bases between them. Germline CDR1 KGHDR, CDR2 SFDVKD.

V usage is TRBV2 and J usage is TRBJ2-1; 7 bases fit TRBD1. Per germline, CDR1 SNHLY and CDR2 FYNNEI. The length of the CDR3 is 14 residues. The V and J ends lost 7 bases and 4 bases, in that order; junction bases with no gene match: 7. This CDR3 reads CASTEGATYNEQFF. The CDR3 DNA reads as TGTGCCAGCACCGAGGGGGCTACTTACAATGAGCAGTTCTTC.

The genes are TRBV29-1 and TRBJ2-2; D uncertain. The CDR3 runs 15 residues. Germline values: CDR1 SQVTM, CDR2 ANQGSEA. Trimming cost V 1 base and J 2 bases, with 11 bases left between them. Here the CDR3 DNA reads TGCAGCGTTGAAGTGTCCGGAGACAACACCGGGGAGCTGTTTTTT. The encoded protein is CSVEVSGDNTGELFF.

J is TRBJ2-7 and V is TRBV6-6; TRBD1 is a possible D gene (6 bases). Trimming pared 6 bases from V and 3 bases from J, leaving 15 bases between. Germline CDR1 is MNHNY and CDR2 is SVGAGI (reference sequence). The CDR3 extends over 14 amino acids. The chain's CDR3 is CASSPGVSYYEQYF. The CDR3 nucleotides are TGTGCCAGCAGCCCAGGGGTTTCCTACTACGAGCAGTACTTC.

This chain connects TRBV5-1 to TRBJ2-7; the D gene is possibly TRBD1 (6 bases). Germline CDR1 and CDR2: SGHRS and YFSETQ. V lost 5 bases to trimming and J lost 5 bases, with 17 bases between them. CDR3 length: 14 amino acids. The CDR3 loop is CASRPRDTGHEQYF. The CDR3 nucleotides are TGCGCCAGCAGGCCCCGGGACACCGGCCACGAGCAGTACTTC.